The sequence of this TCR beta chain was determined in a study of T cell responses to AZD1222 COVID-19 vaccine. After removal of 1 base from V and 3 bases from J, the junction contained 5 bases not matched to a gene. The CDR3 loop spans 14 amino acids. The V gene's germline CDR1 is GTSNPN and CDR2 SVGIG (reference sequence). TCRdb keeps only in-frame clones here, not all; method: immunoSEQ multiplex PCR. This table has roughly 110,000 clones, around 90% appearing once. The sample consisted of peripheral blood, taken on day 0 of AZD1222 vaccination. This TCR derives from an adult in good health. The chain links TRBV30 to TRBJ2-7, with 8 nucleotides matching TRBD1. The CDR3 DNA reads as TGTGCCTGGAGTGCTACCGGGACAGGCTACGAGCAGTACTTC. Protein product: CAWSATGTGYEQYF.